This T cell receptor beta chain was documented in a study of PD-L1 blockade in urothelial cancer. Libraries were prepared by immunoSEQ multiplex PCR; TCRdb keeps only in-frame clonotypes and omits some of them. The sample has under 70,000 clones; 88% are singletons. This clone is a singleton in its sample. Time point: peripheral blood 6 weeks after treatment start. Losses at the gene ends were 0 bases for V and 10 bases for J; bases not matched to a gene: 7. Germline V lookup: CDR1 SGHNT, CDR2 YYREEE (reference sequence). This CDR3 has 15 residues. The chain employs TRBV5-4 and TRBJ1-6; 7 bases line up with TRBD1. This TCR was sampled from a man aged 55 to 69 with urothelial cancer. Sequencing was performed on PBMCs, taken around atezolizumab (anti-PD-L1) treatment. The CDR3 DNA sequence: TGTGCCAGCAGCTTGGACGGGACAGCAACCTCACCCCTCCACTTT. Translating it yields CASSLDGTATSPLHF. Looking up the rest from reference TRBV5-4 and TRBJ1-6 gives the full variable domain: ETGVTQSPTHLIKTRGQQVTLRCSSQSGHNTVSWYQQALGQGPQFIFQYYREEENGRGNFPPRFSGLQFPNYSSELNVNALELDDSALYLCASSLDGTATSPLHFGNGTRLTVT.